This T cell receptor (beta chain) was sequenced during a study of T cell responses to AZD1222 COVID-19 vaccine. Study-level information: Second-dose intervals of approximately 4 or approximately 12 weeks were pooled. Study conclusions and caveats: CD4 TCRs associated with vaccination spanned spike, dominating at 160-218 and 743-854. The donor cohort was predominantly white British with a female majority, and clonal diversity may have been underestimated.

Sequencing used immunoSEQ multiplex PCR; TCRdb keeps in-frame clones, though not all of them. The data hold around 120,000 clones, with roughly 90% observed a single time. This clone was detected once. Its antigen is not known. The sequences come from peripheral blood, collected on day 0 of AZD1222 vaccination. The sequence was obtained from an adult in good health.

In nucleotides, the CDR3 is TGTGCCAGCAGCCAAGTCAAAGGGGGCTACACCTTC. It specifies CASSQVKGGYTF. The chain links TRBV3-1 (or the pseudogene TRBV3-2) to TRBJ1-2; no firm D call. Trimming removed 1 base at V and 8 bases at J, with 8 bases between. The CDR3 contains 12 residues. Per the germline V gene, CDR1 is LGHDT and CDR2 is YNNKEL (reference sequence).